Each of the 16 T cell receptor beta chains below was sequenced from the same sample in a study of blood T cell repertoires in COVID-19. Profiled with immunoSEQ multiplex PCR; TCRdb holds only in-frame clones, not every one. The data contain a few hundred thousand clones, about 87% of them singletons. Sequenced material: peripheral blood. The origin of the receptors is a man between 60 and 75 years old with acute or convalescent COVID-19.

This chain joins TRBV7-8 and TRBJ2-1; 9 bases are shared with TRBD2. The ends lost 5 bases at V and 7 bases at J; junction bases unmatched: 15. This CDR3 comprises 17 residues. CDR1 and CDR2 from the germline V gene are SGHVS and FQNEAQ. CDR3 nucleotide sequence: TGTGCCAGCAGCCCTAACCGAGGCGGGGGGGGCCAAAATGAGCAGTTCTTC. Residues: CASSPNRGGGGQNEQFF.

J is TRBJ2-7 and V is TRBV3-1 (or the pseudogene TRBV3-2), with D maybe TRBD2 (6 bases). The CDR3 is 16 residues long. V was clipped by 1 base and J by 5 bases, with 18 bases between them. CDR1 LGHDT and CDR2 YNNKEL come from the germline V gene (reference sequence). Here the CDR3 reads CASSQAGHYQRDEQYF. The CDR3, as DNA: TGTGCCAGCAGCCAAGCTGGACACTATCAGCGGGACGAGCAGTACTTC.

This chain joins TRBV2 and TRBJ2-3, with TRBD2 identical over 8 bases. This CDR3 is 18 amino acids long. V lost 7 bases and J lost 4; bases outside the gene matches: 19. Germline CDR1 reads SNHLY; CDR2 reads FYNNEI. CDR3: CASNTNQAGTRSSDTQYF. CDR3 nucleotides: TGTGCCAGCAATACTAACCAGGCCGGGACTAGATCATCAGATACGCAGTATTTT.

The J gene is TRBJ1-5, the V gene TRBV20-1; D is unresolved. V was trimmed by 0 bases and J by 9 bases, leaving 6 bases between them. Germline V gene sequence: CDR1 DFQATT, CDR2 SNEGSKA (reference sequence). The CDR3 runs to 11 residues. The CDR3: CSARDHGPQHF. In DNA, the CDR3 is TGCAGTGCTAGAGACCACGGGCCCCAGCATTTT.

CDR3 nucleotides: TGTGCCAGCAGCCCCGCGCCGGGACTAGCTTACAATGAGCAGTTCTTC. Amino acids: CASSPAPGLAYNEQFF. The rearrangement joins TRBV7-2 to TRBJ2-1; TRBD2 matches at 9 bases. The CDR3 covers 16 residues. The junction had 9 bases not matched to a gene; V was cut back by 5 bases and J by 4 bases. Germline V gives CDR1 SGHTA, CDR2 FQGNSA.

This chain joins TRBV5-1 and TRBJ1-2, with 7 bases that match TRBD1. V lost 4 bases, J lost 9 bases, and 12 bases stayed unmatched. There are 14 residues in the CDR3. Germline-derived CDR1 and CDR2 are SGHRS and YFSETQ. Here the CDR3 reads CASSAQGPNLSYTF. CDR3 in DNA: TGCGCCAGCAGCGCACAGGGGCCAAATTTGAGCTACACCTTC.

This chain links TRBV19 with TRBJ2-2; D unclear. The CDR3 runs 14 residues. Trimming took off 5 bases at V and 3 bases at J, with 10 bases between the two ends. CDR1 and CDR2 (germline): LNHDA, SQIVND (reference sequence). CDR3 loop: CASSVTRDTGELFF. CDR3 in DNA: TGTGCCAGTAGTGTAACCCGGGACACCGGGGAGCTGTTTTTT.

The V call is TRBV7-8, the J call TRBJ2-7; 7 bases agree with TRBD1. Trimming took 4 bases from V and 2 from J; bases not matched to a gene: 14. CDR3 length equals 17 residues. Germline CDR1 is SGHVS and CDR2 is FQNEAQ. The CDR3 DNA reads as TGTGCCAGCAGCTCCCGGCTCCGGGACAGCACGCCCTACGAGCAGTACTTC. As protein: CASSSRLRDSTPYEQYF.

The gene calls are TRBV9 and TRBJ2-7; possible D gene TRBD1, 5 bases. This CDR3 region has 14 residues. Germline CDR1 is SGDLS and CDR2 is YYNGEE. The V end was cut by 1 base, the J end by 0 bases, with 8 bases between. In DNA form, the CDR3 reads TGTGCCAGCAGCGTATGGGGCAGCTCCTACGAGCAGTACTTC. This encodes CASSVWGSSYEQYF.

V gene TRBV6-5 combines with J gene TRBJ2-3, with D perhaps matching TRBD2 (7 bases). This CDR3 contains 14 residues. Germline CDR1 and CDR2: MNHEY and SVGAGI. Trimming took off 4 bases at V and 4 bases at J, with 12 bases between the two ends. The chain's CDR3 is CASSLGGPADTQYF. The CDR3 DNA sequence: TGTGCCAGCAGTTTGGGGGGGCCGGCAGATACGCAGTATTTT.

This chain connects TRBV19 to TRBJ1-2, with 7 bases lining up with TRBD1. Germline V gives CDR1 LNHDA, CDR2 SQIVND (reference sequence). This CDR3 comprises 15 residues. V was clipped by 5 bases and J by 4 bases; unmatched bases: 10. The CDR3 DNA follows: TGTGCCAGTAGTGCAGGGGGACGGACCACCTATGGCTACACCTTC. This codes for CASSAGGRTTYGYTF.

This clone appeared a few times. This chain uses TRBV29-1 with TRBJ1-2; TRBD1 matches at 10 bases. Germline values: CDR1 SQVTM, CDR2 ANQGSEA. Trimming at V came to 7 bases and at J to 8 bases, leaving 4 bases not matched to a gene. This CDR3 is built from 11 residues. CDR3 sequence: CSGGTGEGYTF. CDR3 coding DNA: TGCAGCGGGGGGACAGGGGAAGGCTACACCTTC. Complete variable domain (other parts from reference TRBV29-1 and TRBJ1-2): SAVISQKPSRDICQRGTSLTIQCQVDSQVTMMFWYRQQPGQSLTLIATANQGSEATYESGFVIDKFPISRPNLTFSTLTVSNMSPEDSSIYLCSGGTGEGYTFGSGTRLTVV.

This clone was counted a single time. The CDR3 nucleotides read TGTGCCAGCTTAAAGACAGGGGTGTTGGAGACCCAGTACTTC. Protein sequence: CASLKTGVLETQYF. This chain connects TRBV18 to TRBJ2-5, with 8 bases lining up with TRBD1. The CDR3 contains 14 residues. Trimming removed 7 bases from V and 5 bases from J; junction bases left unmatched: 9. Per the germline V gene, CDR1 is KGHSH and CDR2 is LQKENI. Full variable domain (missing parts from reference TRBV18 and TRBJ2-5): NAGVMQNPRHLVRRRGQEARLRCSPMKGHSHVYWYRQLPEEGLKFMVYLQKENIIDESGMPKERFSAEFPKEGPSILRIQQVVRGDSAAYFCASLKTGVLETQYFGPGTRLLVL.

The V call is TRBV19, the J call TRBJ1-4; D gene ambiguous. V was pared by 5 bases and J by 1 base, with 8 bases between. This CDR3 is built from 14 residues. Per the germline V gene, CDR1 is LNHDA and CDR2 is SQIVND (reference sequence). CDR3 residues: CASSVPGTNEKLFF. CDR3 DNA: TGTGCCAGTAGTGTCCCGGGAACTAATGAAAAACTGTTTTTT.

The CDR3 nucleotides are TGTGCCAGCAGTGAGGGGTCGGGGGGGTACAATGAGCAGTTCTTC. It translates to CASSEGSGGYNEQFF. The V gene is TRBV6-1, the J gene TRBJ2-1; 8 nucleotides agree with TRBD2. The length of the CDR3 is 15 residues. V shed 3 bases, J shed 4 bases, and the junction held 5 bases outside the gene matches. Per the germline V gene, CDR1 is MNHNS and CDR2 is SASEGT.

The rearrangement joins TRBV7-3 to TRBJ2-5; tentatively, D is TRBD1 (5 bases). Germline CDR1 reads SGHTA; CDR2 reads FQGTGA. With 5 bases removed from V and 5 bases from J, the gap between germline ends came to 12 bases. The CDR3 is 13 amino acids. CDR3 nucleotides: TGTGCCAGCAGCATCAGGGTCCGGGAGACCCAGTACTTC. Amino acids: CASSIRVRETQYF.